This passage covers 14 T cell receptor beta chains from one sample sequenced in a study of blood T cell repertoires in COVID-19. The method was immunoSEQ multiplex PCR; TCRdb's version includes in-frame clones alone and lacks a portion of them. The data contain about 230,000 clones, approximately 91% of them singletons. Sample: peripheral blood. The source is an older woman with acute or convalescent COVID-19.

The V and J genes are TRBV5-4 and TRBJ2-7; weak D call: TRBD1 (5 bases). Germline loops: CDR1 SGHNT, CDR2 YYREEE (reference sequence). Trimming left V 3 bases short and J 6 bases short, with 16 bases between. This CDR3 region has 14 residues. The CDR3 DNA reads TGTGCCAGCAGCTCGCCTAGGGGCGCCGGCGAGCAGTACTTC. Amino acids: CASSSPRGAGEQYF.

This rearrangement joins TRBV4-3 to TRBJ2-3, with 11 bases lining up with TRBD1. CDR3 length: 16 amino acids. Germline V gives CDR1 LGHNA, CDR2 YSLEER. V shed 4 bases, J shed 4 bases, and the junction held 7 bases outside the gene matches. Here the CDR3 reads CASSLNPGQGADTQYF. The DNA of the CDR3 is TGCGCCAGCAGCCTCAACCCGGGACAGGGGGCAGATACGCAGTATTTT.

The chain joins TRBV7-3 to TRBJ1-1; D possibly corresponds to TRBD1 (6 bases). Germline V gives CDR1 SGHTA, CDR2 FQGTGA. Trimming pared 2 bases from V and 1 base from J, leaving 8 bases between. The CDR3 length is 14 residues. CDR3 amino acids: CASSLGGGNTEAFF. The CDR3, as DNA: TGTGCCAGCAGCTTAGGGGGCGGGAACACTGAAGCTTTCTTT.

This chain uses TRBV6-1 with TRBJ2-1, with TRBD2 matching over 10 bases. Germline CDR1 is MNHNS and CDR2 is SASEGT. This CDR3 has 15 amino acids. V gave up 3 bases and J gave up 6 bases; unmatched junction bases: 5. The CDR3 nucleotides are TGTGCCAGCAGTGATGGAACTAGCGGGGTCAATGAGCAGTTCTTC. Translating it yields CASSDGTSGVNEQFF.

The V and J genes are TRBV28 and TRBJ1-4; D is unclear. The CDR3 runs to 13 residues. V gave up 7 bases and J gave up 4 bases, with 10 bases separating them. Germline V gives CDR1 MDHEN, CDR2 SYDVKM. In DNA form, the CDR3 reads TGTGCCAGCAAAGCGGGGATTAATGAAAAACTGTTTTTT. It encodes CASKAGINEKLFF.

The chain employs TRBV11-2 and TRBJ2-1; TRBD2 matches at 10 bases. V trimming: 3 bases; J trimming: 4 bases; junction bases outside the gene matches: 6. The length of the CDR3 is 16 residues. Germline V CDR1 and CDR2: SGHAT, FQNNGV. CDR3 sequence: CASSFFSGGQYNEQFF. The CDR3, as DNA: TGTGCCAGCAGCTTTTTTAGCGGGGGGCAATACAATGAGCAGTTCTTC.

Worth noting for this clone: Because the CDR3's place on the DNA is in doubt, the DNA is left out and the CDR3 is given as listed by TCRdb. V usage is TRBV12-3 or TRBV12-4 and J usage is TRBJ2-3; TRBD2 was called by the table and not checked on the DNA. The CDR3 is 13 residues long, counting both termini. CDR3 residues: CASTFGEGDTQYF.

The chain has TRBV7-9 and TRBJ2-7; 15 nucleotides agree with TRBD2. The V gene end was trimmed by 6 bases and the J gene end by 6 bases; junction bases not matched to a gene: 6. Germline CDR1 and CDR2: SEHNR and FQNEAQ (reference sequence). CDR3 length: 15 amino acids. The CDR3, as DNA: TGTGCCAGCAGATCGCCGGGACTAGCGGGAGGCGAGCAGTACTTC. This sequence encodes CASRSPGLAGGEQYF. The full variable domain, with the rest looked up from reference TRBV7-9 and TRBJ2-7, is DTGVSQNPRHKITKRGQNVTFRCDPISEHNRLYWYRQTLGQGPEFLTYFQNEAQLEKSRLLSDRFSAERPKGSFSTLEIQRTEQGDSAMYLCASRSPGLAGGEQYFGPGTRLTVT.

The chain couples TRBV10-1 to TRBJ1-3, with D unresolved. Germline V gene sequence: CDR1 WNHNN, CDR2 SYGVQD (reference sequence). CDR3 length: 15 residues. Trimming removed 0 bases at V and 3 bases at J, with 9 bases between. The DNA for the CDR3 is TGCGCCAGCAGTGAGTCCGCCCGCGTTGGAAACACCATATATTTT. Protein sequence: CASSESARVGNTIYF.

The chain joins TRBV4-2 to TRBJ2-5; TRBD1 matches at 7 bases. The CDR3 spans 15 residues. With 0 bases clipped from V and 2 bases from J, the junction kept 3 bases outside the gene matches. Germline-derived CDR1 and CDR2 are LGHNA and YNFKEQ. The CDR3 coding sequence is TGTGCCAGCAGCCAAGACCAGGGGGAGCAAGAGACCCAGTACTTC. This gives the protein CASSQDQGEQETQYF.

The rearrangement uses TRBV19 and TRBJ1-4, with 10 bases fitting TRBD1. Per the germline V gene, CDR1 is LNHDA and CDR2 is SQIVND (reference sequence). The V segment lost 7 bases and the J segment 9 bases; nucleotides outside the gene matches: 8. CDR3 size: 14 residues. Here the CDR3 DNA reads TGTGCCAGTACCCCCGACAGGGGGCGTCAAAAACTGTTTTTT. Translating it yields CASTPDRGRQKLFF.

This chain links TRBV20-1 with TRBJ2-1, with 7 bases that match TRBD2. The CDR3 length is 15 residues. Germline loops: CDR1 DFQATT, CDR2 SNEGSKA (reference sequence). V lost 3 bases and J lost 9; bases outside the gene matches: 14. This CDR3 is CSASPGGGGRREQFF. CDR3 DNA: TGCAGTGCTAGTCCGGGGGGTGGCGGGAGACGTGAGCAGTTCTTC.

The chain is built from TRBV6-5 and TRBJ2-5, with unresolved D. This CDR3 contains 15 residues. V was cut by 0 bases and J by 4 bases, with 12 bases left in between. Germline loops: CDR1 MNHEY, CDR2 SVGAGI. This CDR3 is CASSYSKNTGETQYF. CDR3 bases: TGTGCCAGCAGTTACTCGAAAAATACGGGAGAGACCCAGTACTTC.

The table lists this clone with a count of one. The CDR3 DNA follows: TGTGCCAGAAGCGACGGGACTAGCGGGAGGCACTCCTACGAGCAGTACTTC. As protein: CARSDGTSGRHSYEQYF. The chain joins TRBV5-3 to TRBJ2-7, with 15 bases that match TRBD2. TRBV5-3 is filed as an ORF, its function uncertain. The ends lost 4 bases at V and 0 bases at J; junction bases unmatched: 5. The CDR3 contains 17 residues.